This passage covers 29 T cell receptor beta chains from one sample sequenced in a study of identical twins. MiXCR, run by TCRdb on the 5' RACE reads, gives a single entry per CDR3 protein. The table has about 530,000 distinct CDR3 sequences, roughly 15% seen once. The sample was also reused in another study, on yellow fever vaccine responses in identical twins.

Source material: CD4+ T cells sorted from blood. The receptors stem from a woman between 18 and 29 years old in good health.

V usage is TRBV20-1 and J usage is TRBJ1-1; D unresolved. Germline V CDR1 and CDR2: DFQATT, SNEGSKA (reference sequence). V lost 3 bases and J 1 base, leaving 12 bases between the germline ends. The CDR3 has 14 amino acids. CDR3 in amino acids: CSARAGGPNTEAFF. The CDR3 DNA sequence: TGCAGTGCTAGGGCGGGAGGGCCGAACACTGAAGCTTTCTTT.

This clonotype was counted between two and nine times. The chain links TRBV7-9 to TRBJ2-3; D is perhaps TRBD2 (5 bases). V was pared by 7 bases and J by 0 bases, with 17 bases between. CDR1 and CDR2 (germline): SEHNR, FQNEAQ (reference sequence). This CDR3 contains 16 residues. The CDR3 region is CASTQRAGPSTDTQYF. DNA of the CDR3: TGTGCCAGCACCCAGAGGGCTGGACCTAGCACAGATACGCAGTATTTT.

This clonotype was found many times. The chain combines TRBV12-3 or TRBV12-4 with TRBJ2-1, with TRBD2 identical over 9 bases. This CDR3 is built from 16 residues. V lost 5 bases and J lost 6; bases outside the gene matches: 11. CDR3 coding DNA: TGTGCCAGCAGTCCCAAGGGGCTAGCGGGAAGCAATGAGCAGTTCTTC. It encodes CASSPKGLAGSNEQFF.

The rearrangement links TRBV28 to TRBJ2-7; D is ambiguous. Trimming removed 3 bases from V and 3 bases from J, with 15 bases in between. This CDR3 comprises 15 residues. Germline V gene lookup returns CDR1 MDHEN and CDR2 SYDVKM. Here the CDR3 reads CASSFSRQFGYEQYF. The CDR3 nucleotides are TGTGCCAGCAGTTTTTCGCGACAATTCGGCTACGAGCAGTACTTC.

The sample holds a few counts of this clonotype. The rearrangement links TRBV12-3 or TRBV12-4 to TRBJ2-1, with TRBD2 matching 7 bases. V lost 4 bases, J lost 3 bases, and 6 bases stayed unmatched. The CDR3 is made up of 15 amino acids. The DNA of the CDR3 is TGTGCCAGCAGTTCAGGACTAGTGGGCTACAATGAGCAGTTCTTC. Translation gives CASSSGLVGYNEQFF.

CDR3 in amino acids: CASSLIRGGEQYV. CDR3 DNA: TGTGCCAGCAGTTTGATCAGGGGAGGGGAGCAGTACGTC. The genes are TRBV27 and TRBJ2-7; D may be TRBD2 (7 bases). CDR1 is MNHEY, CDR2 SMNVEV, per germline (reference sequence). The CDR3 covers 13 residues. The V gene lost 3 bases and the J gene lost 7 bases, with 13 bases spanning the gap.

This clonotype was counted only a few times. DNA for the CDR3: TGTGCCAGCAGCCAAGGATGGGGGAGGGGGAGCTACGAGCAGTACTTC. Protein sequence: CASSQGWGRGSYEQYF. The chain employs TRBV14 and TRBJ2-7, with D perhaps matching TRBD2 (7 bases). V lost 1 base, J lost 3 bases, and 16 bases lay in between. This CDR3 spans 16 amino acids. The V gene's germline CDR1 is SGHDN and CDR2 FVKESK.

The chain has TRBV5-5 and TRBJ2-5; perhaps D is TRBD1 or TRBD2 (5 bases each). This CDR3 comprises 14 residues. With 4 bases removed from V and 6 bases from J, the gap between germline ends came to 16 bases. Per the germline V gene, CDR1 is SGHKS and CDR2 is YYEKEE (reference sequence). CDR3 in amino acids: CASSPRDPLQTQYF. Here the CDR3 DNA reads TGTGCCAGCAGCCCCCGGGACCCGCTGCAGACCCAGTACTTC.

A few counts support this clonotype. This rearrangement joins TRBV19 to TRBJ2-7; D perhaps matches TRBD1 (6 bases). CDR1 LNHDA and CDR2 SQIVND come from the germline V gene (reference sequence). The ends were cut back, 5 bases at V and 6 bases at J, with 20 bases in the middle. The CDR3 runs to 15 residues. CDR3 bases: TGTGCCAGTAGTCCCTGGGACAAGTGGGCGGGCGAGCAGTACTTC. Translating gives CASSPWDKWAGEQYF.

This clonotype was detected ten times or more. The gene calls are TRBV4-1 and TRBJ2-7; D gene unclear. The CDR3 extends over 15 amino acids. V was shortened by 0 bases and J by 3 bases, with 12 bases between the two germline ends. The germline V gene encodes CDR1 MGHRA and CDR2 YSYEKL. CDR3 bases: TGCGCCAGCAGCCAAGAGGGTAAGCAGAACTACGAGCAGTACTTC. Protein product: CASSQEGKQNYEQYF.

This chain links TRBV2 with TRBJ2-1; the D gene is possibly TRBD1 (6 bases). Trimming removed 6 bases at V and 6 bases at J, with 12 bases between. Germline-derived CDR1 and CDR2 are SNHLY and FYNNEI. The CDR3 totals 13 residues. The CDR3 DNA reads as TGTGCCAGCAGCGGGACACGCTCCAATGAGCAGTTCTTC. This translates into CASSGTRSNEQFF.

This clonotype was seen a few times. The chain employs TRBV5-1 and TRBJ2-3; D gene uncertain. Per the germline V gene, CDR1 is SGHRS and CDR2 is YFSETQ. The CDR3 contains 13 residues. The ends were cut back, 3 bases at V and 4 bases at J, with 9 bases in the middle. This chain's CDR3 is CASSSGPADTQYF. The CDR3 DNA reads TGCGCCAGCAGCTCCGGCCCAGCAGATACGCAGTATTTT.

This chain connects TRBV12-3 or TRBV12-4 to TRBJ2-2; D is possibly TRBD1 or TRBD2 (5 bases each). The CDR3 sequence is 16 residues long. With 6 bases removed from V and 1 base from J, the gap between germline ends came to 15 bases. The CDR3 DNA follows: TGTGCCAGCAGCCCCAACATTGGGGGGAACACCGGGGAGCTGTTTTTT. This codes for CASSPNIGGNTGELFF.

The chain carries TRBV7-8 and TRBJ2-2; 7 bases fit TRBD2. Trimming removed 5 bases from V and 4 bases from J; junction bases left unmatched: 4. The CDR3 totals 14 residues. Germline V gives CDR1 SGHVS, CDR2 FQNEAQ. CDR3 coding DNA: TGTGCCAGCAGCGGGGGGAGGGCCACCGGGGAGCTGTTTTTT. Its translation: CASSGGRATGELFF.

The V call is TRBV10-2, the J call TRBJ2-5; 10 nucleotides match TRBD2. The J segment lost 3 bases and the V segment lost 10 bases, leaving 5 bases of the junction unmatched. This CDR3 has 13 residues. Germline CDR1 WSHSY, CDR2 SAAADI. CDR3 loop: CAIAGGVKETQYF. CDR3 sequence (DNA): TGCGCCATAGCGGGAGGCGTCAAAGAGACCCAGTACTTC.

This clonotype has ten or more counts. This chain's CDR3 is CASSPTPPRSGELFF. CDR3 DNA: TGTGCCAGCAGTCCCACACCGCCCCGGTCCGGGGAGCTGTTTTTT. This chain uses TRBV12-3 or TRBV12-4 with TRBJ2-2; D not resolved. Trimming shortened V by 5 bases and J by 6 bases, and 16 bases separated the two germline ends. CDR3 length: 15 amino acids.

The J gene is TRBJ2-7, the V gene TRBV18; D remains ambiguous. V was shortened by 2 bases and J by 0 bases, with 14 bases between the two germline ends. This CDR3 has 16 amino acids. Germline lookup yields CDR1 KGHSH and CDR2 LQKENI. The CDR3 DNA is TGTGCCAGCTCACCAAGCAAGGGCACCTACTCCTACGAGCAGTACTTC. Protein: CASSPSKGTYSYEQYF.

The CDR3 loop is CASSPIIAGTPREQYF. In DNA form, the CDR3 reads TGTGCCAGCAGCCCCATTATAGCGGGGACCCCGCGCGAGCAGTACTTC. The V call is TRBV4-2, the J call TRBJ2-7; 8 nucleotides line up with TRBD2. The CDR3 is 16 residues long. V trimming: 4 bases; J trimming: 6 bases; junction bases outside the gene matches: 14. Looked up from germline, CDR1 is LGHNA and CDR2 is YNFKEQ.

In its sample, this clonotype was seen many times. V gene TRBV24-1 combines with J gene TRBJ1-4; possibly TRBD1 for D (5 bases). Germline V gene data show CDR1 as KGHDR and CDR2 as SFDVKD. The CDR3 runs 13 residues. Trimming removed 8 bases from V and 2 bases from J, with 8 bases in between. In DNA, the CDR3 is TGTGCCACCAAGGGACCGACTAATGAAAAACTGTTTTTT. Its translation: CATKGPTNEKLFF.

This clonotype has only a few counts. The V and J genes are TRBV12-3 or TRBV12-4 and TRBJ2-2; possibly TRBD2 for D (5 bases). V was clipped by 9 bases and J by 3 bases, with 14 bases between them. The CDR3 contains 14 residues. CDR3 loop: CASGPGLDTGELFF. The CDR3 coding sequence is TGTGCCAGTGGCCCGGGGTTGGACACCGGGGAGCTGTTTTTT.

In its sample, this clonotype was seen many times. The rearrangement links TRBV11-2 to TRBJ2-2; D unresolved. V was cut by 1 base and J by 6 bases, with 6 bases left in between. CDR1 SGHAT and CDR2 FQNNGV come from the germline V gene. This CDR3 is 13 amino acids long. As DNA, the CDR3 is TGTGCCAGCAGCTTAGGAGAGGCCGGGGAGCTGTTTTTT. Its translation: CASSLGEAGELFF.

In its sample, this clonotype was seen many times. The V call is TRBV12-3 or TRBV12-4, the J call TRBJ2-2; TRBD1 aligns across 7 bases. CDR3 length: 16 residues. V trimming: 3 bases; J trimming: 4 bases; junction bases outside the gene matches: 8. The CDR3: CASSFGQGVITGELFF. CDR3 DNA: TGTGCCAGCAGTTTCGGGCAGGGGGTTATCACCGGGGAGCTGTTTTTT.

The chain joins TRBV20-1 to TRBJ2-7, with TRBD1 identical over 7 bases. V lost 6 bases and J lost 0; bases outside the gene matches: 5. CDR3 length equals 13 residues. Germline CDR1 and CDR2: DFQATT and SNEGSKA (reference sequence). The CDR3 is CSARTGPSYEQYV. The CDR3 DNA reads TGCAGTGCAAGGACAGGACCCTCCTACGAGCAGTACGTC.

This clonotype was observed a few times. This chain links TRBV20-1 with TRBJ2-1; D may be TRBD2 (6 bases). Germline loops: CDR1 DFQATT, CDR2 SNEGSKA (reference sequence). The CDR3 spans 14 residues. Trimming removed 3 bases from V and 9 bases from J, with 18 bases in between. Here the CDR3 reads CSASGAGSLGEQFF. The CDR3 DNA follows: TGCAGTGCTAGCGGTGCGGGGTCTCTCGGTGAGCAGTTCTTC.

This clonotype was counted ten times or more. V usage is TRBV7-2 and J usage is TRBJ2-5, with a possible D match to TRBD2 (6 bases). Germline V lookup: CDR1 SGHTA, CDR2 FQGNSA. This CDR3 is built from 13 residues. With 1 base removed from V and 4 bases from J, the gap between germline ends came to 7 bases. The CDR3 bases are TGTGCCAGCAGCTTAGGGAGGGCAGAGACCCAGTACTTC. It codes for CASSLGRAETQYF. The variable domain in full, with the rest retrieved from reference TRBV7-2 and TRBJ2-5, is GAGVSQSPSNKVTEKGKDVELRCDPISGHTALYWYRQSLGQGLEFLIYFQGNSAPDKSGLPSDRFSAERTGGSVSTLTIQRTQQEDSAVYLCASSLGRAETQYFGPGTRLLVL.

This clonotype came up a few times. The V and J genes are TRBV20-1 and TRBJ2-1; 8 bases align to TRBD1. This CDR3 region has 13 residues. The germline V gene encodes CDR1 DFQATT and CDR2 SNEGSKA (reference sequence). V lost 6 bases and J lost 9; bases outside the gene matches: 10. This chain's CDR3 is CSALDRAGREQFF. The CDR3 region has the DNA TGCAGTGCCCTGGACAGGGCCGGCCGTGAGCAGTTCTTC.

This clonotype was counted many times. V gene TRBV5-1 combines with J gene TRBJ2-7, with 10 bases lining up with TRBD2. The CDR3 length is 15 residues. With V trimmed by 0 bases and J by 2 bases, 2 bases remained unmatched. Germline V lookup: CDR1 SGHRS, CDR2 YFSETQ. CDR3 DNA: TGCGCCAGCAGCTTGGTAGCGGGAGGCACCTACGAGCAGTACTTC. Its protein is CASSLVAGGTYEQYF.

This clonotype was observed a handful of times. The chain combines TRBV6-5 with TRBJ2-7; 11 positions match TRBD1. CDR1 MNHEY and CDR2 SVGAGI come from the germline V gene. The ends lost 4 bases at V and 0 bases at J; junction bases unmatched: 14. The CDR3 runs 19 residues. CDR3 sequence (DNA): TGTGCCAGCAGTTTTCCCCGGGACAGGGGGGCAAAGGGCTCCTACGAGCAGTACGTC. Translation gives CASSFPRDRGAKGSYEQYV.

J is TRBJ2-4 and V is TRBV27; 9 nucleotides match TRBD1. CDR3 length: 16 amino acids. Germline values: CDR1 MNHEY, CDR2 SMNVEV (reference sequence). V gave up 5 bases and J gave up 0 bases; unmatched junction bases: 5. CDR3 in amino acids: CASSIIQGAAKNIQYF. DNA of the CDR3: TGTGCCAGCAGTATCATACAGGGGGCAGCCAAAAACATTCAGTACTTC.